Shown below are 15 T cell receptor beta chains from a single sample sequenced in a study of cytomegalovirus exposure and HLA in healthy donors. The PCR was carried out with 60 Vbeta primers and 13 Jbeta primers. TCRdb's table, derived via immunoSEQ multiplex PCR, lists solely in-frame clones and lacks some. This sample's table has tens of thousands of clones. Sequencing used PBMCs. The receptor set was obtained from a human donor in good health.

The chain carries TRBV19 and TRBJ1-4, with D hard to call. The CDR3 runs to 14 residues. CDR1 is LNHDA and CDR2 is SQIVND in the germline V gene (reference sequence). Trimming left V 3 bases short and J 2 bases short, with 7 bases between. CDR3 coding DNA: TGTGCCAGTAGTATGAGCGGTACTAATGAAAAACTGTTTTTT. Residues: CASSMSGTNEKLFF.

The chain links TRBV7-9 to TRBJ2-3, with 7 bases lining up with TRBD1. This CDR3 region has 14 residues. CDR1 is SEHNR and CDR2 is FQNEAQ in the germline V gene (reference sequence). J was trimmed by 2 bases and V by 8 bases; bases with no gene match: 7. The CDR3 region is CASGQGGATDTQYF. As DNA, the CDR3 is TGTGCCAGCGGCCAAGGGGGCGCCACAGATACGCAGTATTTT.

With regard to this clone: At one end the junction does not follow the germline gene, possibly because of a read error. This chain connects TRBV30 to TRBJ2-6; maybe TRBD1 (6 bases). CDR3 length equals 15 residues. Per the germline V gene, CDR1 is GTSNPN and CDR2 is SVGIG (reference sequence). The CDR3 spells CAGSVPGAGANVLTF. DNA of the CDR3: TGTGCCGGGAGTGTACCAGGGGCTGGGGCCAACGTCCTGACTTTC.

V is TRBV2 and J is TRBJ2-7; the match to TRBD1 covers 8 bases. The CDR3 runs to 15 residues. Per the germline V gene, CDR1 is SNHLY and CDR2 is FYNNEI. V was pared by 7 bases and J by 2 bases, with 10 bases of the junction left unmatched. The CDR3 sequence is CASMGAGGRAYEQYF. The CDR3 coding sequence is TGTGCCAGCATGGGGGCAGGGGGCAGGGCCTACGAGCAGTACTTC.

The chain uses TRBV2 and TRBJ1-2; 9 bases are shared with TRBD1. The J segment lost 4 bases and the V segment lost 2 bases, leaving 11 bases of the junction unmatched. CDR3 length: 17 residues. Germline V CDR1 and CDR2: SNHLY, FYNNEI. The CDR3 nucleotides are TGTGCCAGCAGTGAAAGCCCCTTGACAGGGGGACCCTATGGCTACACCTTC. It codes for CASSESPLTGGPYGYTF.

The CDR3 coding sequence is TGTGCCAGCAGCCGACAGCCTAACTATGGCTACACCTTC. It specifies CASSRQPNYGYTF. This chain uses TRBV7-3 with TRBJ1-2, with D possibly TRBD1 on 5 matching bases. V lost 5 bases to trimming and J lost 0 bases, with 7 bases between them. There are 13 residues in the CDR3. Germline CDR1 SGHTA, CDR2 FQGTGA.

The chain uses TRBV12-2 and TRBJ2-2; the listed D gene, TRBD1, was not tested against the DNA. TRBV12-2 is classified as a pseudogene. This CDR3 contains 20 residues. For the CDR3, the DNA is TGTGCAAGTCGACCCCCCCCTAGACAGGAGATCTTCGCGAACACCGGGGAGCTGTTTTTT. It encodes CASRPPPRQEIFANTGELFF.

The CDR3 DNA sequence: TGTGCCAGCAGCCTAAATTTAGGGGATGGCTACACCTTC. Protein: CASSLNLGDGYTF. The V and J genes are TRBV5-4 and TRBJ1-2; a weak D match, TRBD1 (5 bases). V dropped 4 bases and J dropped 6 bases, with 13 bases sitting between them. Germline V gene data show CDR1 as SGHNT and CDR2 as YYREEE (reference sequence). The CDR3 runs to 13 residues.

The gene calls are TRBV28 and TRBJ1-5; D is undetermined. Trimming removed 5 bases at V and 7 bases at J, with 12 bases between. In germline, CDR1 is MDHEN, CDR2 SYDVKM. This CDR3 contains 13 residues. The CDR3 coding sequence is TGTGCCAGCAGTCGGGGTTGGGGACAGCCCCAGCATTTT. It is translated as CASSRGWGQPQHF.

The J gene is TRBJ1-1, the V gene TRBV6-6; D gene unclear. CDR3 length equals 13 residues. Trimming pared 0 bases from V and 8 bases from J, leaving 10 bases between. Germline CDR1 and CDR2: MNHNY and SVGAGI (reference sequence). This CDR3 reads CASSYSEGREAFF. CDR3 DNA sequence: TGTGCCAGCAGTTACTCTGAGGGCAGGGAAGCTTTCTTT.

The chain couples TRBV7-6 to TRBJ2-2; weak D call: TRBD1 (5 bases). The CDR3 runs to 15 residues. Trimming cost V 2 bases and J 4 bases, with 11 bases left between them. Germline CDR1 is SGHVS and CDR2 is FNYEAQ. The CDR3 is CASSLSEGVTGELFF. Written as DNA, the CDR3 is TGTGCCAGCAGCTTAAGCGAAGGGGTCACCGGGGAGCTGTTTTTT. Supplemented by reference TRBV7-6 and TRBJ2-2, the full variable domain reads GAGVSQSPRYKVTKRGQDVALRCDPISGHVSLYWYRQALGQGPEFLTYFNYEAQQDKSGLPNDRFSAERPEGSISTLTIQRTEQRDSAMYRCASSLSEGVTGELFFGEGSRLTVL.

The J gene is TRBJ1-6, the V gene TRBV19; 7 bases agree with TRBD1. V lost 4 bases and J lost 13; bases outside the gene matches: 13. This CDR3 is 15 amino acids long. Germline CDR1 is LNHDA and CDR2 is SQIVND (reference sequence). This CDR3 reads CASSTRTGRYNPLHF. The CDR3 coding sequence is TGTGCCAGTAGTACCCGGACAGGACGGTATAACCCCCTCCACTTT.

The gene calls are TRBV11-2 and TRBJ1-2, with a tentative D call TRBD1 (5 bases). Germline V gene lookup returns CDR1 SGHAT and CDR2 FQNNGV. V was cut by 0 bases and J by 2 bases, with 7 bases left in between. The CDR3 length is 14 residues. The CDR3 loop reads CASSLEPGNYGYTF. CDR3 DNA: TGTGCCAGCAGCTTAGAGCCAGGGAACTATGGCTACACCTTC.

DNA for the CDR3: TGTGCCAGCAGTTCGGGGGAGTACACCGGGGAGCTGTTTTTT. Translated, it gives CASSSGEYTGELFF. This chain connects TRBV28 to TRBJ2-2; D is perhaps TRBD2 (6 bases). Germline V gene lookup returns CDR1 MDHEN and CDR2 SYDVKM. CDR3 length: 14 amino acids. The germline V and J ends were trimmed by 4 bases and 3 bases, with 9 bases remaining between them.

The chain has TRBV5-1 and TRBJ2-2; 7 bases are a match to TRBD1. The CDR3 spans 15 residues. Germline trimming cut 0 bases from V and 5 bases from J; bases unmatched to any gene: 4. Germline CDR1 reads SGHRS; CDR2 reads YFSETQ. As DNA, the CDR3 is TGCGCCAGCAGCTTGGGACAGGGAGAAACCGGGGAGCTGTTTTTT. Translation: CASSLGQGETGELFF.